The 5 T cell receptor beta chains below all came from one sample that was sequenced in a study of cytomegalovirus exposure and HLA in healthy donors. The PCR employed 60 Vbeta primers together with 13 Jbeta primers. Clones were read by immunoSEQ multiplex PCR, and TCRdb kept only the in-frame ones, dropping some. The sample shows 170,000 or so clones, about 85% of them seen only once. The sample comprised PBMCs. The receptors come from a male donor in good health and CMV-seropositive.

The chain links TRBV27 to TRBJ2-1, with TRBD2 matching over 8 bases. Germline V CDR1 and CDR2: MNHEY, SMNVEV (reference sequence). V was pared by 5 bases and J by 3 bases, with 21 bases of the junction left unmatched. The CDR3 runs 20 residues. CDR3 loop: CASSPKNSGTRVVSYNEQFF. CDR3 DNA sequence: TGTGCCAGCAGTCCTAAAAACTCCGGGACTAGGGTGGTAAGCTACAATGAGCAGTTCTTC.

This clone has a handful of counts. The chain joins TRBV2 to TRBJ2-1, with 7 bases lining up with TRBD2. Per the germline V gene, CDR1 is SNHLY and CDR2 is FYNNEI. This CDR3 spans 13 amino acids. J lost 6 bases, V lost 4 bases, and 3 bases had no gene match. This CDR3 reads CASSGGGPNEQFF. The DNA of the CDR3 is TGTGCCAGCAGTGGGGGGGGACCCAATGAGCAGTTCTTC.

This chain connects TRBV7-3 to TRBJ2-3, with a tentative D call TRBD2 (7 bases). Trimming left V 2 bases short and J 2 bases short, with 14 bases between. Germline V lookup: CDR1 SGHTA, CDR2 FQGTGA. There are 16 residues in the CDR3. The CDR3 loop reads CASSLQGTISTDTQYF. CDR3 nucleotide sequence: TGTGCCAGCAGCTTACAGGGGACTATCTCCACAGATACGCAGTATTTT.

The V call is TRBV29-1, the J call TRBJ2-7; 10 nucleotides align to TRBD2. CDR1 and CDR2 (germline): SQVTM, ANQGSEA. This CDR3 has 13 amino acids. V was pared by 6 bases and J by 5 bases, with 7 bases of the junction left unmatched. CDR3 sequence: CSVRLAGAHEQYF. CDR3 in DNA: TGCAGCGTGCGTCTAGCGGGGGCCCACGAGCAGTACTTC.

CDR3 DNA sequence: TGTGCCAGCAGTTTGCGGGAAGGGTTCTATGGCTACACCTTC. Amino acid sequence: CASSLREGFYGYTF. This rearrangement joins TRBV28 to TRBJ1-2; D is unclear. Trimming took 3 bases from V and 4 from J, leaving 12 bases between them. There are 14 residues in the CDR3. Germline V gene data show CDR1 as MDHEN and CDR2 as SYDVKM.